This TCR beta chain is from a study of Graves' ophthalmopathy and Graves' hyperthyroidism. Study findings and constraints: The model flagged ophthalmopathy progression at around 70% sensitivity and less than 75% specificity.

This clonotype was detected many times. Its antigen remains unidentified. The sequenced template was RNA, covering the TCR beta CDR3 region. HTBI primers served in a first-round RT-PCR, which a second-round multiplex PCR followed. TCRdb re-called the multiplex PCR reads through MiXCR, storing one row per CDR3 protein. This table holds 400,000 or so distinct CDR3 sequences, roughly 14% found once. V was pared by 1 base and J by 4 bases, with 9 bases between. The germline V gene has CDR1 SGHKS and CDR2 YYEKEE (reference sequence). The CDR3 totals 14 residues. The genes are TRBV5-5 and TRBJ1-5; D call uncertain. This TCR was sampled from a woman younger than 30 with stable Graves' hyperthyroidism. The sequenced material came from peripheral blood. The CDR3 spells CASSLSGKNQPQHF. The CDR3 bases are TGTGCCAGCAGCTTGTCCGGAAAAAATCAGCCCCAGCATTTT. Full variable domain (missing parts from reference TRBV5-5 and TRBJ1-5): DAGVTQSPTHLIKTRGQQVTLRCSPISGHKSVSWYQQVLGQGPQFIFQYYEKEERGRGNFPDRFSARQFPNYSSELNVNALLLGDSALYLCASSLSGKNQPQHFGDGTRLSIL.